This T cell receptor (beta chain) comes out of a study of blood T cells in healthy people across ages. Donors gave roughly 10 milliliters of peripheral blood apiece. Per sample, a minimum of 6 million PBMCs were isolated. Trimming took 4 bases from V and 4 from J; bases not matched to a gene: 5. CDR3 length: 15 residues. Germline V gene lookup returns CDR1 SGHRS and CDR2 YFSETQ. The sample holds a few counts of this clonotype. Its antigen is not identified. Study-level points and caveats: Possibly confounding the expanded clonotype changes was the fact that donor CMV status was unknown.

The second PCR ran 7 to 11 cycles with a sample-barcoded 5' primer and J-beta primers. One entry per CDR3 protein results from TCRdb running MiXCR on the 5' RACE reads. This table holds roughly 1.4 million distinct CDR3 sequences, around 59% found once. This chain uses TRBV5-1 with TRBJ2-6; 7 nucleotides line up with TRBD1. The source is a man aged 18 to 29 in good health. The sample consisted of blood. The CDR3 coding sequence is TGCGCCAGCAGCCCGGACAGGTTCGGGGCCAACGTCCTGACTTTC. It translates to CASSPDRFGANVLTF.